These T cell receptor beta chains were read from a single sample in a study of cytomegalovirus exposure and HLA in healthy donors. Measured with immunoSEQ multiplex PCR; TCRdb has only the in-frame clones, and not every one. The sample comprises 150,000 or so clones, approximately 71% of which are singletons, and about 9.4% rests with the top ten. Sequencing input: PBMCs. All receptors derive from a young man in good health and CMV-seropositive. CDR3s include the opening cysteine and the closing phenylalanine or tryptophan. The D gene is left open where the match is weak. Clone sizes are given selectively: once, few, many, or a class where the clone is expanded.

J gene,V gene,D gene,clone size,CDR3 protein,CDR3 DNA
TRBJ2-1,TRBV4-1,TRBD1,few,CASSPALAIGTGGSNSYNEQFF,TGCGCCAGCAGCCCAGCTTTGGCTATCGGGACAGGGGGCTCAAACTCCTACAATGAGCAGTTCTTC
TRBJ2-7,TRBV28,.,.,CASSTTYEQYF,TGTGCCAGCAGTACAACATACGAGCAGTACTTC
TRBJ2-5,TRBV6-6,TRBD1,once,CASSWDRQQETQYF,TGTGCCAGCAGTTGGGACAGGCAACAAGAGACCCAGTACTTC
TRBJ1-1,TRBV18,.,few,CASFRQEQGTEAFF,TGTGCCAGCTTCCGACAGGAGCAGGGCACTGAAGCTTTCTTT
TRBJ2-7,TRBV7-2,TRBD2,.,CASSFRLAAPYEQYF,TGTGCCAGCAGCTTCAGACTAGCGGCCCCCTACGAGCAGTACTTC
TRBJ2-5,TRBV23-1,.,few,CASSQSRRVQAQYF,TGCGCCAGCAGTCAATCGAGAAGGGTACAGGCCCAGTACTTC
TRBJ2-7,TRBV15,TRBD1,.,CATSRLVGQSSYEQYF,TGTGCCACCAGCAGGCTAGTGGGACAGAGCTCCTACGAGCAGTACTTC
TRBJ2-2,TRBV19,TRBD1,.,CASSLTHRGKNTGELFF,TGTGCCAGTAGCCTTACCCACAGGGGCAAGAACACCGGGGAGCTGTTTTTT
TRBJ1-1,TRBV2,TRBD1,.,CASRTSGTGATFF,TGTGCCAGCAGAACCTCCGGGACAGGGGCAACTTTCTTT
TRBJ1-2,TRBV28,.,few,CASSFTGFRGYTF,TGTGCCAGCAGTTTTACAGGGTTTAGGGGCTACACCTTC
TRBJ1-2,TRBV19,.,.,CASSIGQAGPSYGYTF,TGTGCCAGTAGTATAGGGCAGGCAGGGCCCTCCTATGGCTACACCTTC
TRBJ2-7,TRBV10-2,TRBD1,few,CASSESSGTGAYEQYF,TGCGCCAGCAGTGAGTCCTCCGGGACAGGGGCGTACGAGCAGTACTTC
TRBJ2-1,TRBV10-1,TRBD1,.,CASSGSRGQGGHEQFF,TGCGCCAGCAGCGGCAGTCGAGGACAGGGGGGCCATGAGCAGTTCTTC
TRBJ2-7,TRBV30,.,few,CAWSRGGTLYYEQYF,TGTGCCTGGAGTCGAGGAGGCACTCTCTACTACGAGCAGTACTTC
TRBJ2-7,TRBV19,.,.,CASSMYYEQYF,TGTGCCAGTAGTATGTACTACGAGCAGTACTTC
TRBJ2-1,TRBV7-3,TRBD2,.,CASSLAGVGNEQFF,TGTGCCAGCAGCTTAGCGGGGGTGGGGAATGAGCAGTTCTTC
TRBJ2-6,TRBV19,TRBD1,.,CASSRQGLAGANVLTF,TGTGCCAGTAGTCGACAGGGCCTGGCTGGGGCCAACGTCCTGACTTTC
TRBJ2-5,TRBV5-1,.,.,CASSLNGQGETQYF,TGCGCCAGCAGCTTGAACGGGCAGGGGGAGACCCAGTACTTC
TRBJ2-2,TRBV10-3,TRBD2,.,CAITMGTSGLAGELFF,TGTGCCATCACCATGGGGACTAGCGGGCTCGCCGGGGAGCTGTTTTTT
TRBJ2-3,TRBV30,TRBD1,few,CAWSSKPGQGFLDTQYF,TGTGCCTGGAGTTCAAAACCGGGACAGGGGTTCCTCGATACGCAGTATTTT
TRBJ2-7,TRBV19,.,.,CASSTGDEQYF,TGTGCCAGTAGTACCGGAGACGAGCAGTACTTC
TRBJ1-1,TRBV5-1,.,few,CASSPEMNTEAFF,TGCGCCAGCAGCCCTGAGATGAACACTGAAGCTTTCTTT
TRBJ1-2,TRBV7-2,TRBD1,.,CASSLDGTGVNGYTF,TGTGCCAGCAGCCTTGACGGGACAGGGGTGAATGGCTACACCTTC
TRBJ1-1,TRBV10-3,TRBD1,.,CAISEGQGATEAFF,TGTGCCATCAGTGAGGGACAGGGGGCCACTGAAGCTTTCTTT
TRBJ2-3,TRBV27,TRBD2,.,CASSAWTSGRHDTQYF,TGTGCCAGCAGTGCATGGACTAGCGGGAGGCACGATACGCAGTATTTT
TRBJ2-2,TRBV2,TRBD2,.,CASRLAGNTGELFF,TGTGCCAGCAGACTAGCGGGGAACACCGGGGAGCTGTTTTTT